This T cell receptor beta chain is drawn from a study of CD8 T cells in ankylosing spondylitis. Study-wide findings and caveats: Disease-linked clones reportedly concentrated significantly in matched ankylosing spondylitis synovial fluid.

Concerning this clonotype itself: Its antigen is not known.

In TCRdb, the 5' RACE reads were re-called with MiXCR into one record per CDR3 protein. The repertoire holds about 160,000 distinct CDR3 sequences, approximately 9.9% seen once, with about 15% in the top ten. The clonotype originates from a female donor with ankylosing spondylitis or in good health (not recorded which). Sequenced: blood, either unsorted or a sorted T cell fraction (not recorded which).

CDR3 amino acids: CSVEMGTEAFF. The CDR3 DNA reads as TGCAGCGTTGAAATGGGAACTGAAGCTTTCTTT. The chain employs TRBV29-1 and TRBJ1-1; D remains unclear. This CDR3 has 11 amino acids. The V end lost 2 bases, the J end lost 5 bases, and 6 bases lay between the germline ends. Per the germline V gene, CDR1 is SQVTM and CDR2 is ANQGSEA.